This TCR beta chain was recovered during a study of blood T cell repertoires in COVID-19. Original data processing: Reference gene primer amplification yielded estimated nucleated cell counts. Repertoires were generated with immunoSEQ multiplex PCR, while TCRdb's copy carries only in-frame clones and drops some. D and trimming were read from the DNA, whereas the V and J calls and clone size are those reported in that table. The repertoire holds more than 100,000 clones, with over 70% as singletons. The germline CDR1 and CDR2 sequences are LNHDA and SQIVND (reference sequence). CDR3 length equals 13 residues. V shed 3 bases and J shed 3 bases, with 8 bases lying between them.

The source material was peripheral blood. The TCR sequence derives from a man in his 70s with acute or convalescent COVID-19. The chain joins TRBV19 to TRBJ2-5, with a tentative D call TRBD2 (5 bases). Here the CDR3 reads CASSIRGEETQYF. DNA of the CDR3: TGTGCCAGTAGTATCCGGGGAGAAGAGACCCAGTACTTC. Drawing the rest from reference TRBV19 and TRBJ2-5, the complete variable domain is DGGITQSPKYLFRKEGQNVTLSCEQNLNHDAMYWYRQDPGQGLRLIYYSQIVNDFQKGDIAEGYSVSREKKESFPLTVTSAQKNPTAFYLCASSIRGEETQYFGPGTRLLVL.